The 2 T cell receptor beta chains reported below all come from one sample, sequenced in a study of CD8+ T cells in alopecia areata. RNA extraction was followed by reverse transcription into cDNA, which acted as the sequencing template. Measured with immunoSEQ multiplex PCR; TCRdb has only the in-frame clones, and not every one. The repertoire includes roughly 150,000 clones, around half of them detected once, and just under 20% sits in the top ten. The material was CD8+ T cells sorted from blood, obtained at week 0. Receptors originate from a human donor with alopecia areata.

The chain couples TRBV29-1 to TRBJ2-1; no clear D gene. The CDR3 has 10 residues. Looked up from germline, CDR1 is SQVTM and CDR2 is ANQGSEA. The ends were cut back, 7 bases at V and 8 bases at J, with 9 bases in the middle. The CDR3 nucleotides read TGCAGCGCTAGGGTGGATGAGCAGTTCTTC. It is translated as CSARVDEQFF.

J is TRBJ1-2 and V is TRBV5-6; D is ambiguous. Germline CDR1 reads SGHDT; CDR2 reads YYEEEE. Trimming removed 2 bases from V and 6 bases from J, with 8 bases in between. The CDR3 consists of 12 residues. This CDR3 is CASSLDRDGYTF. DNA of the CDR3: TGTGCCAGCAGCTTAGATAGGGATGGCTACACCTTC.